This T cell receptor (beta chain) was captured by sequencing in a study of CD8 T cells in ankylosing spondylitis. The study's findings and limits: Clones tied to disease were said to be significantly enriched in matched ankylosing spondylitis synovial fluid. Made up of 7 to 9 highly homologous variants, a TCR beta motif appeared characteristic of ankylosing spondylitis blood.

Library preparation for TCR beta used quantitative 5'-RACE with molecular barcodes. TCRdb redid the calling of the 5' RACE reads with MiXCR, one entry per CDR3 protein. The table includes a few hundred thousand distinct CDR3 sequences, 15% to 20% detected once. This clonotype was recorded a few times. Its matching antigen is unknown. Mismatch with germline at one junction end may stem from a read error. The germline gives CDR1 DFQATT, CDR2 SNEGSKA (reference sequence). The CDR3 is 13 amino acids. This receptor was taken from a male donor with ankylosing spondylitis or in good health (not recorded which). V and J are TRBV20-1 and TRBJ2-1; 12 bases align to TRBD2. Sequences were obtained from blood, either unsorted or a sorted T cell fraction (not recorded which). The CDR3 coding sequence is TGCAGTGCTAGAGAGACTAGCGGGAGTACCACGGTCTTC. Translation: CSARETSGSTTVF.